A selection of T cell receptor beta chains follows, all from one sample in a study of vaccination effects on CD4 cells after COVID-19. The repertoire was sequenced with immunoSEQ multiplex PCR; TCRdb's copy has only in-frame clones and lacks some. Found here are 65,000 to 80,000 clones, more than 70% of them singletons; the top ten hold approximately 2%. Their antigen targets remain unknown. Sequenced here: CD4+ T cells from PBMCs cultured without peptide, sampled before COVID-19 vaccination. Every receptor here comes from a human donor who received a COVID-19 vaccine. CDR3s include the opening cysteine and the closing phenylalanine or tryptophan. The D gene is left open where the match is weak. Only some rows state a clone size, as once, few, many or a class for expanded clones.

d_call j_call clone_size v_call cdr3_aa cdr3_nt
- TRBJ1-2 - TRBV6-1 CASSDTNYGYTF TGTGCCAGCAGTGACACCAACTATGGCTACACCTTC
- TRBJ1-2 - TRBV7-2 CASSLGSSTLVYTF TGTGCCAGCAGCTTAGGGTCCTCGACCCTCGTCTACACCTTC
- TRBJ1-2 once TRBV18 CASSPVLRGNYGYTF TGTGCCAGCTCACCAGTTCTACGGGGGAACTATGGCTACACCTTC
- TRBJ1-3 - TRBV7-9 CASSWVLGAGNTIYF TGTGCCAGCAGCTGGGTCCTAGGGGCAGGAAACACCATATATTTT
- TRBJ2-1 - TRBV11-2 CASSQGGLNEQFF TGTGCCAGCAGTCAGGGGGGCCTCAATGAGCAGTTCTTC
TRBD2 TRBJ2-2 - TRBV3-1/TRBV3-2 CASSPARFGLAGDTGELFF TGTGCCAGCAGCCCAGCTAGGTTCGGGCTAGCGGGAGACACCGGGGAGCTGTTTTTT
TRBD2 TRBJ2-2 - TRBV2 CASSESGGRNTGELFF TGTGCCAGCAGTGAGAGCGGGGGCCGAAACACCGGGGAGCTGTTTTTT
- TRBJ1-5 - TRBV4-3 CASSQETGYNQPQHF TGCGCCAGCAGCCAAGAGACGGGCTATAATCAGCCCCAGCATTTT
TRBD2 TRBJ2-3 - TRBV5-6 CASSLRTSGGSSTDTQYF TGTGCCAGCAGCCTTAGGACTAGCGGGGGTTCTAGCACAGATACGCAGTATTTT
TRBD1 TRBJ1-2 - TRBV6-4 CASSDPGQGGGYTF TGTGCCAGCAGTGACCCCGGACAGGGAGGTGGCTACACCTTC
- TRBJ2-5 - TRBV3-1/TRBV3-2 CASSQEFVGLGGTQYF TGTGCCAGCAGCCAAGAATTTGTCGGCCTGGGGGGGACCCAGTACTTC
- TRBJ2-5 - TRBV12-5 CASAQPRQALQETQYF TGTGCTAGTGCTCAACCCCGACAGGCCTTACAAGAGACCCAGTACTTC